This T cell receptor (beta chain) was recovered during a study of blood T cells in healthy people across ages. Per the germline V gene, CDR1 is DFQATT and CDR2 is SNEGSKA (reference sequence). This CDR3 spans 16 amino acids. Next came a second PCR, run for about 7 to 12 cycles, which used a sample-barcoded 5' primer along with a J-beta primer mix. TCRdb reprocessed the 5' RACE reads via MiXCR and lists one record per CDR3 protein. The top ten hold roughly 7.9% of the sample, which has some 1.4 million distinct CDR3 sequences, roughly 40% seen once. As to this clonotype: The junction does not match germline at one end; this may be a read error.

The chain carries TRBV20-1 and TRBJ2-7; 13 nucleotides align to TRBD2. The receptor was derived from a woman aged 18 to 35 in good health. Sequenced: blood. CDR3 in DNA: TGCGGTGCTAGAGCGCGCCGGACTAGCGGGAGCTACGAGCAGTACTTC. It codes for CGARARRTSGSYEQYF.